What follows describes a single TCR beta chain. Its antigen is currently unknown. The sample is drawn from a study of shared clonotypes between healthy human individuals. On the study more broadly: Donors, aged 18 to 49, were a couple of women and a few men. For every donor, three CD4 naive, three CD4 memory, two CD8 naive and one CD8 memory plates were used.

TCRdb's table, derived via immunoSEQ multiplex PCR, lists solely in-frame clones and lacks some. Of roughly 2 million clones listed, almost 96% are singletons. The V end lost 3 bases, the J end lost 7 bases, and 4 bases lay between the germline ends. The CDR3 runs to 11 residues. Germline values: CDR1 MGHDK, CDR2 SYGVNS. Study-level results: With a handful of donors compared, 4.5% to 6.5% of naive CD4 clonotypes were shared. Relative to memory subsets, naive subsets generally showed larger estimated richness.

This chain connects TRBV25-1 to TRBJ2-1, with D unclear. What was sequenced was naive CD4+ T cells sorted from blood. Subset noted: CD45RA+ positively selected. This sequence was found in a man aged 18 to 29 in good health. CDR3 residues: CASSDRNEQFF. The CDR3 DNA reads TGTGCCAGCAGTGACAGGAATGAGCAGTTCTTC.